This T cell receptor beta chain is drawn from a study of blood T cell repertoires in COVID-19. Study in general: COVID-19 samples from acute and convalescent phases originated in the United States, Italy and Spain. The analysed material was cDNA or gDNA that came from T cells, B-cell-depleted T cells, or PBMCs.

Germline assignment: CDR1 MNHNY and CDR2 SVGAGI (reference sequence). Trimming took off 5 bases at V and 0 bases at J, with 17 bases between the two ends. The CDR3 covers 17 residues. In the authors' workflow: The assay estimated nucleated cells by amplifying reference gene primers. Repertoires were generated with immunoSEQ multiplex PCR, while TCRdb's copy carries only in-frame clones and drops some. D and trimming were read from the DNA, whereas the V and J calls and clone size are those reported in that table. This sample carries 80,000 to 100,000 clones, about 80% of them seen once, and the ten largest clones take roughly 20%.

This chain joins TRBV6-6 and TRBJ1-3, with a weak D call TRBD1 (5 bases). Sample: peripheral blood. The receptor's source is a human donor in a cohort sampled during active COVID-19. The CDR3: CASSRLTTDLSGNTIYF. Here the CDR3 DNA reads TGTGCCAGCAGTCGACTAACGACAGACCTCTCTGGAAACACCATATATTTT.